Below are 8 T cell receptor beta chains sequenced from a single sample in a study of PD-1 blockade in classical Hodgkin lymphoma. Libraries were prepared by immunoSEQ multiplex PCR; TCRdb keeps only in-frame clonotypes and omits some of them. Of 20,000 to 30,000 clones in the sample, roughly 89% were seen once. Time point specified: newly diagnosed, previously untreated cHL patient sample. Magnetic negative selection was used to purify CD4+ T cells from PBMCs that had been thawed. The sequencing sample was made of CD4+ T cells from blood. These receptors were taken from a human donor with classical Hodgkin lymphoma.

The chain is built from TRBV4-3 and TRBJ1-1; 7 bases line up with TRBD1. Germline CDR1 and CDR2: LGHNA and YSLEER. The trim removed 1 base at V and 4 bases at J, leaving 9 bases unmatched. This CDR3 comprises 16 residues. The DNA for the CDR3 is TGCGCCAGCAGCCAAGTAGCCCAGGGGGGGACCACTGAAGCTTTCTTT. Its translation is CASSQVAQGGTTEAFF.

J is TRBJ1-4 and V is TRBV21-1. TRBV21-1 is listed as a pseudogene. CDR3 length: 18 residues. The CDR3 sequence: CASSRITGSGTVNEKLFF. The CDR3 nucleotides read TGTGCCAGCAGCAGAATTACGGGCTCCGGGACGGTAAATGAAAAACTGTTTTTT.

This chain connects TRBV6-5 to TRBJ2-7; a weak D match, TRBD1 (6 bases). The CDR3 is 14 amino acids. V gave up 0 bases and J gave up 5 bases, with 11 bases separating them. Germline V gene lookup returns CDR1 MNHEY and CDR2 SVGAGI. In DNA, the CDR3 is TGTGCCAGCAGTTACTCGGCCAGGGGACACGAGCAGTACTTC. Its translation: CASSYSARGHEQYF.

The chain couples TRBV4-3 to TRBJ2-3; 8 bases fit TRBD1. This CDR3 comprises 17 residues. The junction had 10 bases not matched to a gene; V was cut back by 4 bases and J by 1 base. The germline V gene encodes CDR1 LGHNA and CDR2 YSLEER. CDR3 in amino acids: CASSRLLQGAGTDTQYF. In DNA form, the CDR3 reads TGCGCCAGCAGCCGACTTTTGCAGGGGGCGGGCACAGATACGCAGTATTTT.

This clone has a handful of counts. V and J are TRBV5-1 and TRBJ2-2; D is perhaps TRBD1 (5 bases). Germline values: CDR1 SGHRS, CDR2 YFSETQ. The CDR3 is 16 amino acids. Trimming removed 0 bases from V and 1 base from J, with 10 bases in between. CDR3 protein: CASSLGGAWNTGELFF. The CDR3 nucleotides are TGCGCCAGCAGCTTGGGTGGGGCCTGGAACACCGGGGAGCTGTTTTTT. The variable domain in full, completed from reference TRBV5-1 and TRBJ2-2, reads KAGVTQTPRYLIKTRGQQVTLSCSPISGHRSVSWYQQTPGQGLQFLFEYFSETQRNKGNFPGRFSGRQFSNSRSEMNVSTLELGDSALYLCASSLGGAWNTGELFFGEGSRLTVL.

The chain recombines TRBV19 with TRBJ2-3, with TRBD1 identical over 8 bases. The CDR3 runs to 17 residues. The germline gives CDR1 LNHDA, CDR2 SQIVND (reference sequence). V gave up 9 bases and J gave up 7 bases; unmatched junction bases: 21. CDR3 in DNA: TGTGCCAGCCCCGGGGACAGGCGACTGATAAGGTTAAATACGCAGTATTTT. This encodes CASPGDRRLIRLNTQYF.

This chain joins TRBV11-2 and TRBJ1-2; D gene uncertain. The germline gives CDR1 SGHAT, CDR2 FQNNGV. The CDR3 runs to 14 residues. The V end was cut by 1 base, the J end by 8 bases, with 14 bases between. The CDR3 loop is CASSLVGKGEGYTF. The CDR3 DNA reads as TGTGCCAGCAGCTTAGTCGGGAAGGGAGAAGGCTACACCTTC. The full variable domain, rest sourced from reference TRBV11-2 and TRBJ1-2, is EAGVAQSPRYKIIEKRQSVAFWCNPISGHATLYWYQQILGQGPKLLIQFQNNGVVDDSQLPKDRFSAERLKGVDSTLKIQPAKLEDSAVYLCASSLVGKGEGYTFGSGTRLTVV.

The chain recombines TRBV10-3 with TRBJ2-4; TRBD2 might be the D (5 bases). Germline V lookup: CDR1 ENHRY, CDR2 SYGVKD. This CDR3 region has 16 residues. V was shortened by 3 bases and J by 0 bases, with 12 bases between the two germline ends. In DNA form, the CDR3 reads TGTGCCATCAGTGAAGGAGCGGCGATAGCCAAAAACATTCAGTACTTC. Amino acid sequence: CAISEGAAIAKNIQYF.